The 30 T cell receptor beta chains given below trace back to one sample, sequenced in a study of T-cell memory formation after mild COVID-19. TCRdb fed the 5' RACE reads into MiXCR, producing one record per CDR3 protein. The profile covers around 300,000 distinct CDR3 sequences, with 12% to 15% appearing a single time and 22% taken by the ten largest. Input material: PBMCs or a T cell subset sorted from them (not recorded which). Receptor source: a man aged 18 to 29 who had mild COVID-19 (a few samples of this study predate the infection). Cell type and time point are not known.

This clonotype was seen ten or more times. The rearrangement joins TRBV29-1 to TRBJ2-5, with D perhaps matching TRBD1 or TRBD2 (5 bases each). Per germline, CDR1 SQVTM and CDR2 ANQGSEA. This CDR3 contains 13 residues. V was cut by 2 bases and J by 10 bases, with 17 bases left in between. CDR3 sequence: CSVEKTASGVQYF. The CDR3 DNA reads as TGCAGCGTTGAAAAGACAGCCTCCGGGGTCCAGTACTTC.

The chain combines TRBV12-3 or TRBV12-4 with TRBJ2-1; D might be TRBD1 (6 bases). Trimming pared 6 bases from V and 2 bases from J, leaving 14 bases between. This CDR3 has 15 amino acids. The CDR3 DNA sequence: TGTGCCAGCAGCTCGAGTCCAGGGGCCTACAATGAGCAGTTCTTC. Translated: CASSSSPGAYNEQFF.

The chain employs TRBV11-2 and TRBJ2-3; maybe TRBD1 (5 bases). The CDR3 totals 12 residues. V was trimmed by 6 bases and J by 9 bases, leaving 13 bases between them. Germline CDR1 is SGHAT and CDR2 is FQNNGV. The CDR3 DNA sequence: TGTGCCAGCAGATACAGGACCCACACGCAGTATTTT. Amino acids: CASRYRTHTQYF.

This clonotype has more than one count but fewer than ten. V gene TRBV12-3 or TRBV12-4 combines with J gene TRBJ2-3; D may be TRBD2 (6 bases). CDR3 length: 14 residues. V lost 8 bases and J 4 bases, leaving 16 bases between the germline ends. CDR3 sequence (DNA): TGTGCCAGCCGGTTGGGGGGACGTCCAGATACGCAGTATTTT. This translates into CASRLGGRPDTQYF.

This clonotype was seen a few times. The chain joins TRBV4-3 to TRBJ2-3, with D possibly being TRBD1 (6 bases). Per the germline V gene, CDR1 is LGHNA and CDR2 is YSLEER. The CDR3 length is 16 residues. The ends were cut back, 0 bases at V and 0 bases at J, with 10 bases in the middle. Here the CDR3 reads CASSQEVQGSTDTQYF. The CDR3 DNA reads TGCGCCAGCAGCCAAGAAGTACAGGGCAGCACAGATACGCAGTATTTT.

This clonotype has just a few counts. CDR3: CASSGRDRRDGYTF. In nucleotides, the CDR3 is TGTGCCAGCAGTGGCCGGGACAGAAGAGATGGCTACACCTTC. The gene calls are TRBV6-6 and TRBJ1-2, with 7 bases lining up with TRBD1. This CDR3 spans 14 amino acids. The germline CDR1 and CDR2 sequences are MNHNY and SVGAGI (reference sequence). The trim removed 5 bases at V and 6 bases at J, leaving 9 bases unmatched.

Only a few counts were recorded for this clonotype. This chain joins TRBV20-1 and TRBJ1-5, with D unresolved. CDR1 is DFQATT, CDR2 SNEGSKA, per germline (reference sequence). The CDR3 consists of 13 residues. Trimming stripped 0 bases from V and 9 bases from J, with 12 bases between. CDR3 bases: TGCAGTGCTAGAGAGGACCCCAAACCGCCCCAGCATTTT. It codes for CSAREDPKPPQHF.

This clonotype has a handful of counts. The chain uses TRBV5-1 and TRBJ2-1; no clear D gene. From germline, CDR1 is SGHRS and CDR2 YFSETQ. This CDR3 region has 13 residues. Trimming took off 0 bases at V and 9 bases at J, with 10 bases between the two ends. CDR3 residues: CASSLGKVSEQFF. Here the CDR3 DNA reads TGCGCCAGCAGCTTGGGCAAGGTTAGTGAGCAGTTCTTC.

This clonotype showed up just a few times. The V call is TRBV20-1, the J call TRBJ2-7; D tentatively fits TRBD1 or TRBD2 (5 bases each). V lost 0 bases and J lost 7, with 16 bases in between. CDR1 and CDR2 from the germline V gene are DFQATT and SNEGSKA (reference sequence). The CDR3 totals 14 residues. CDR3 residues: CSARDGQGRGEQYF. CDR3 bases: TGCAGTGCTAGAGATGGGCAGGGACGAGGAGAGCAGTACTTC.

This clonotype was seen a few times. The chain uses TRBV9 and TRBJ2-5; D call uncertain. This CDR3 has 12 amino acids. Germline V gene lookup returns CDR1 SGDLS and CDR2 YYNGEE. V was trimmed by 6 bases and J by 5 bases, leaving 11 bases between them. CDR3 bases: TGTGCCAGCACCAGTTTTGGGGAGACCCAGTACTTC. Translating gives CASTSFGETQYF.

The table lists this clonotype with a few counts. The V gene is TRBV27, the J gene TRBJ2-2; TRBD2 agrees at 7 bases. This CDR3 region has 15 residues. The V gene's germline CDR1 is MNHEY and CDR2 SMNVEV (reference sequence). The V gene end was trimmed by 7 bases and the J gene end by 4 bases; junction bases not matched to a gene: 9. CDR3 bases: TGTGCCAGCACTGACGGCCCGGGGGGCACCGGGGAGCTGTTTTTT. Translating gives CASTDGPGGTGELFF.

The sample holds a few counts of this clonotype. V usage is TRBV12-3 or TRBV12-4 and J usage is TRBJ1-5, with 9 bases aligning to TRBD1. The junction had 8 bases not matched to a gene; V was cut back by 6 bases and J by 5 bases. This CDR3 contains 15 residues. The CDR3 loop is CASRGGQGWYQPQHF. The CDR3 bases are TGTGCCAGCAGGGGGGGACAGGGATGGTATCAGCCCCAGCATTTT.

This clonotype has just a few counts. The chain couples TRBV7-2 to TRBJ2-7, with D possibly being TRBD2 (5 bases). The CDR3 covers 13 residues. Trimming left V 1 base short and J 12 bases short, with 16 bases between. Germline V lookup: CDR1 SGHTA, CDR2 FQGNSA. CDR3 in amino acids: CASSLVRESGRYF. CDR3 bases: TGTGCCAGCAGCTTAGTTCGGGAATCCGGCCGGTACTTC. Drawing the rest from reference TRBV7-2 and TRBJ2-7, the complete variable domain is GAGVSQSPSNKVTEKGKDVELRCDPISGHTALYWYRQSLGQGLEFLIYFQGNSAPDKSGLPSDRFSAERTGGSVSTLTIQRTQQEDSAVYLCASSLVRESGRYFGPGTRLTVT.

The chain couples TRBV7-9 to TRBJ1-2, with no clear D. The CDR3 sequence is 13 residues long. In germline, CDR1 is SEHNR, CDR2 FQNEAQ (reference sequence). V was clipped by 2 bases and J by 7 bases, with 11 bases between them. The CDR3 DNA sequence: TGTGCCAGCAGCTTAAGGACTGAGAGTGGCTACACCTTC. It is translated as CASSLRTESGYTF.

The V and J genes are TRBV24-1 and TRBJ1-1; maybe TRBD1 (5 bases). The CDR3 spans 15 residues. Trimming stripped 2 bases from V and 3 bases from J, with 12 bases between. Germline CDR1 KGHDR, CDR2 SFDVKD. The DNA of the CDR3 is TGTGCCACCAGTGATTGGGGAGGAGGGGACACTGAAGCTTTCTTT. Its protein product is CATSDWGGGDTEAFF.

The chain carries TRBV6-1 and TRBJ2-5; D unresolved. The germline V and J ends were trimmed by 2 bases and 2 bases, with 6 bases remaining between them. The length of the CDR3 is 13 residues. CDR1 MNHNS and CDR2 SASEGT come from the germline V gene. CDR3 residues: CASSEWGQETQYF. For the CDR3, the DNA is TGTGCCAGCAGTGAATGGGGACAAGAGACCCAGTACTTC.

J is TRBJ2-3 and V is TRBV5-1, with 8 bases aligning to TRBD1. CDR3 length: 15 residues. J was trimmed by 2 bases and V by 4 bases; bases with no gene match: 6. CDR1 and CDR2 from the germline V gene are SGHRS and YFSETQ. CDR3 DNA sequence: TGCGCCAGCAGCCAGGGACAGGCGAACACAGATACGCAGTATTTT. It codes for CASSQGQANTDTQYF.

V usage is TRBV12-3 or TRBV12-4 and J usage is TRBJ1-6, with 10 bases that match TRBD1. This CDR3 comprises 14 residues. The ends lost 7 bases at V and 8 bases at J; junction bases unmatched: 5. The CDR3 nucleotides read TGTGCCAGCACCGAGACAGGGGGCTATTCACCCCTCCACTTT. It codes for CASTETGGYSPLHF.

The J gene is TRBJ1-2, the V gene TRBV5-5, with D unresolved. Germline CDR1 reads SGHKS; CDR2 reads YYEKEE (reference sequence). The germline V and J ends were trimmed by 5 bases and 0 bases, with 8 bases remaining between them. This CDR3 has 13 residues. CDR3 region: CASSSLANYGYTF. CDR3 coding DNA: TGTGCCAGCAGTTCCTTAGCTAACTATGGCTACACCTTC. The full variable domain, its missing parts supplied by reference TRBV5-5 and TRBJ1-2, is DAGVTQSPTHLIKTRGQQVTLRCSPISGHKSVSWYQQVLGQGPQFIFQYYEKEERGRGNFPDRFSARQFPNYSSELNVNALLLGDSALYLCASSSLANYGYTFGSGTRLTVV.

This sequence joins TRBV24-1 and TRBJ1-2; D might be TRBD1 (5 bases). The CDR3 totals 13 residues. The germline V and J ends were trimmed by 3 bases and 4 bases, with 8 bases remaining between them. The germline gives CDR1 KGHDR, CDR2 SFDVKD. The CDR3 DNA sequence: TGTGCCACCAGTGATGGCGGGACCTATGGCTACACCTTC. Protein product: CATSDGGTYGYTF.

The chain uses TRBV10-3 and TRBJ2-5, with 13 positions matching TRBD2. Germline loops: CDR1 ENHRY, CDR2 SYGVKD. With V trimmed by 5 bases and J by 5 bases, 8 bases remained unmatched. This CDR3 is 16 amino acids long. The DNA for the CDR3 is TGTGCCATCAGTTCCGGGACTAGCGGGGTGAAGGAGACCCAGTACTTC. It yields the protein CAISSGTSGVKETQYF.

This clonotype was detected a few times. The chain has TRBV10-2 and TRBJ1-1; D gene uncertain. V was trimmed by 3 bases and J by 2 bases, leaving 7 bases between them. Germline V CDR1 and CDR2: WSHSY, SAAADI. CDR3 length equals 13 residues. In DNA form, the CDR3 reads TGCGCCAGCAGTGAATCCAGTAACACTGAAGCTTTCTTT. Residues: CASSESSNTEAFF.

This clonotype was observed a handful of times. The chain joins TRBV11-2 to TRBJ2-5; no clear D. V was clipped by 2 bases and J by 5 bases, with 12 bases between them. This CDR3 contains 14 residues. The V gene's germline CDR1 is SGHAT and CDR2 FQNNGV. DNA of the CDR3: TGTGCCAGCAGCTTAATTCCGTCCCCCGAGACCCAGTACTTC. This gives the protein CASSLIPSPETQYF. The full variable domain, with the rest looked up from reference TRBV11-2 and TRBJ2-5, is EAGVAQSPRYKIIEKRQSVAFWCNPISGHATLYWYQQILGQGPKLLIQFQNNGVVDDSQLPKDRFSAERLKGVDSTLKIQPAKLEDSAVYLCASSLIPSPETQYFGPGTRLLVL.

This clonotype was counted between two and nine times. The CDR3 DNA sequence: TGTGCCAGCAACCTCAAGGACAGACTACTGAATGGCTACACCTTC. The encoded protein is CASNLKDRLLNGYTF. The V gene is TRBV7-9, the J gene TRBJ1-2; D is possibly TRBD1 (6 bases). CDR1 is SEHNR and CDR2 is FQNEAQ in the germline V gene (reference sequence). This CDR3 comprises 15 residues. Trimming shortened V by 7 bases and J by 6 bases, and 21 bases separated the two germline ends.

This clonotype was found a few times. CDR3 protein: CASRRRGTGAPNTEAFF. The CDR3 coding sequence is TGTGCCAGTAGGAGGAGGGGGACGGGTGCTCCGAACACTGAAGCTTTCTTT. The gene calls are TRBV19 and TRBJ1-1; D perhaps matches TRBD1 (6 bases). CDR1 and CDR2 (germline): LNHDA, SQIVND (reference sequence). The CDR3 is made up of 17 amino acids. V lost 6 bases and J lost 1, with 21 bases in between.

The chain is built from TRBV5-6 and TRBJ2-1; no reliable D call. Per germline, CDR1 SGHDT and CDR2 YYEEEE. V lost 2 bases and J lost 0, with 6 bases in between. The CDR3 spans 14 residues. The CDR3 is CASSFDGSYNEQFF. CDR3 nucleotides: TGTGCCAGCAGCTTCGACGGCTCCTACAATGAGCAGTTCTTC.

The rearrangement links TRBV5-4 to TRBJ1-2; TRBD1 matches 10 bases. Trimming took 5 bases from V and 4 from J; bases not matched to a gene: 5. The CDR3 is 14 amino acids. The germline gives CDR1 SGHNT, CDR2 YYREEE (reference sequence). CDR3 bases: TGTGCCAGCAGAACCGGGACAGGGGTCTATGGCTACACCTTC. Encoded protein: CASRTGTGVYGYTF.

The V call is TRBV5-1, the J call TRBJ1-3; D ambiguous. The V end was cut by 7 bases, the J end by 0 bases, with 11 bases between. CDR3 length: 14 amino acids. Germline V gene sequence: CDR1 SGHRS, CDR2 YFSETQ. In nucleotides, the CDR3 is TGCGCCAGCGGGTCGGGTGTCTCTGGAAACACCATATATTTT. Its protein product is CASGSGVSGNTIYF. Supplemented by reference TRBV5-1 and TRBJ1-3, the full variable domain reads KAGVTQTPRYLIKTRGQQVTLSCSPISGHRSVSWYQQTPGQGLQFLFEYFSETQRNKGNFPGRFSGRQFSNSRSEMNVSTLELGDSALYLCASGSGVSGNTIYFGEGSWLTVV.

The chain employs TRBV24-1 and TRBJ2-1, with 9 bases identical to TRBD1. Germline V CDR1 and CDR2: KGHDR, SFDVKD. CDR3 length: 18 residues. V lost 0 bases to trimming and J lost 1 base; unmatched junction nucleotides: 6. The CDR3 here is CATSDLGGTGTSYNEQFF. CDR3 sequence (DNA): TGTGCCACCAGTGATTTGGGGGGGACAGGGACTTCCTACAATGAGCAGTTCTTC.

The CDR3 is CASTPGASGELFF. CDR3 nucleotides: TGTGCCAGCACGCCGGGGGCTAGCGGGGAGCTGTTTTTT. V is TRBV12-3 or TRBV12-4 and J is TRBJ2-2; TRBD1 or TRBD2 may be the D gene (6 bases each). The CDR3 covers 13 residues. V dropped 7 bases and J dropped 7 bases, with 13 bases sitting between them.